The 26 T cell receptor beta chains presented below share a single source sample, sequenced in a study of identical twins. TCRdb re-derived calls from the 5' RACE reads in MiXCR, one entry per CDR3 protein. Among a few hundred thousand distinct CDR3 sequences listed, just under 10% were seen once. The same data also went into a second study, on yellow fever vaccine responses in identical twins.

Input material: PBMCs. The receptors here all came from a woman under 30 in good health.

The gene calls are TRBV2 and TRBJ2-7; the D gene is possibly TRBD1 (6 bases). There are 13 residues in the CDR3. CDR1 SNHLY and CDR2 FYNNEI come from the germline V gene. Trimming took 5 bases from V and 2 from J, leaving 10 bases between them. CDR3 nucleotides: TGTGCCAGCAGTACAGGGTCTGCCTACGAGCAGTACTTC. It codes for CASSTGSAYEQYF.

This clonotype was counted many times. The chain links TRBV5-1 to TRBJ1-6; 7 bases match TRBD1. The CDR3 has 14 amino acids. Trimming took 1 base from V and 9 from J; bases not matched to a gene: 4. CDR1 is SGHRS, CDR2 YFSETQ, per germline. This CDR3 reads CASSLWDSTSPLHF. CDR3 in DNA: TGCGCCAGCAGCTTGTGGGACAGCACTTCACCCCTCCACTTT.

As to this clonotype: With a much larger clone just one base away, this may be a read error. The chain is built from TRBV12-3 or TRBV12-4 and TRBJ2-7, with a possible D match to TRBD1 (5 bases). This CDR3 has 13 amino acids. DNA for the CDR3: TGTGCCAACAGTTTAGGGGAATACTACGAGCAGTACTTC. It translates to CANSLGEYYEQYF.

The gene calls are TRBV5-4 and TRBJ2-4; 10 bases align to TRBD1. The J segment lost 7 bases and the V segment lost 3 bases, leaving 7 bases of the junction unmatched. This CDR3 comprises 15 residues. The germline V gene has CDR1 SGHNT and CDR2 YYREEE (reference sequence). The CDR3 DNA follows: TGTGCCAGCAGCTCCGGGACAGGGGCAAGGAACATTCAGTACTTC. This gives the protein CASSSGTGARNIQYF.

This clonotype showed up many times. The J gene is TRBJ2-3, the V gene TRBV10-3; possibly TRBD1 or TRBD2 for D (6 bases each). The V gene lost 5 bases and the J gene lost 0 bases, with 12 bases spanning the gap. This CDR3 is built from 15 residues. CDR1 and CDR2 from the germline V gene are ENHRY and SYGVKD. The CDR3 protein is CAISPRGDSTDTQYF. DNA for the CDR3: TGTGCCATCAGTCCAAGGGGGGATAGCACAGATACGCAGTATTTT.

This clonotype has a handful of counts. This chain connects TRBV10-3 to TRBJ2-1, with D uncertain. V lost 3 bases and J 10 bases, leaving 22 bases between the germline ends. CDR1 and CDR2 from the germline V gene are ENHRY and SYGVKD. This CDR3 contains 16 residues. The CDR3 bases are TGTGCCATCAGTGACCCCGGGCCGACCGGCGGCGGCGAGCAGTTCTTC. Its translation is CAISDPGPTGGGEQFF.

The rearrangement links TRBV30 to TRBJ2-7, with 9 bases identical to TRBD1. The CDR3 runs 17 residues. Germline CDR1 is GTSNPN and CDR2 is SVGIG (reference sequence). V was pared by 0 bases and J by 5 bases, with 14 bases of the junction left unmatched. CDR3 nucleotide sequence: TGTGCCTGGAGTGTTTTCGTGGGGACAGGGCGCGGTCACGAGCAGTACTTC. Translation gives CAWSVFVGTGRGHEQYF. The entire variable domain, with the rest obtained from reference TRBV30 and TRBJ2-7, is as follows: SQTIHQWPATLVQPVGSPLSLECTVEGTSNPNLYWYRQAAGRGLQLLFYSVGIGQISSEVPQNLSASRPQDRQFILSSKKLLLSDSGFYLCAWSVFVGTGRGHEQYFGPGTRLTVT.

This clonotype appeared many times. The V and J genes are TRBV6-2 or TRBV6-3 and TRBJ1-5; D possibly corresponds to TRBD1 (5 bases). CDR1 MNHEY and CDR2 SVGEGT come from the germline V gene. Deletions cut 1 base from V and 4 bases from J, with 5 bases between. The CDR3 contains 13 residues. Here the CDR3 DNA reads TGTGCCAGCAGTTACTGGACAAATCAGCCCCAGCATTTT. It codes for CASSYWTNQPQHF.

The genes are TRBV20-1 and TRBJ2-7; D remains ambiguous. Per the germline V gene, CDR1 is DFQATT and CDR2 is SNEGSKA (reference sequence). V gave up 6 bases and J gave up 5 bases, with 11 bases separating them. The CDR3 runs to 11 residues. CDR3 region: CSATMVNEQYF. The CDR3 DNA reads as TGCAGTGCCACCATGGTTAACGAGCAGTACTTC.

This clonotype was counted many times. The chain's CDR3 is CASSPGLGANYEQYF. DNA for the CDR3: TGTGCCAGCAGCCCAGGTCTGGGGGCGAATTACGAGCAGTACTTC. The chain recombines TRBV7-3 with TRBJ2-7; D may be TRBD1 (6 bases). CDR1 SGHTA and CDR2 FQGTGA come from the germline V gene. Trimming cost V 5 bases and J 4 bases, with 18 bases left between them. CDR3 length: 15 amino acids.

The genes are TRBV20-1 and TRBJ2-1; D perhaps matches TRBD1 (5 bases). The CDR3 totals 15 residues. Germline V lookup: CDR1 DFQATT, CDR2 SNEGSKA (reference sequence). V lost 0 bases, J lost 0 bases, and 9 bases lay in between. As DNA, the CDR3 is TGCAGTGCTAGAGAGGGGCGGAGCTCCTACAATGAGCAGTTCTTC. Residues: CSAREGRSSYNEQFF.

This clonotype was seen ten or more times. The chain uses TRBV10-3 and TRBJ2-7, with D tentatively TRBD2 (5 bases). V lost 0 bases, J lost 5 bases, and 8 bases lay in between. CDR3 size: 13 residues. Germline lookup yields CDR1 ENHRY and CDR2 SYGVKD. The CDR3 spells CAISESGENEQYF. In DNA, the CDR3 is TGTGCCATCAGTGAGTCTGGGGAGAACGAGCAGTACTTC.

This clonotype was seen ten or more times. CDR3 sequence: CASSLVLAADTGELFF. The CDR3 DNA follows: TGCGCCAGCAGCTTGGTACTAGCGGCCGACACCGGGGAGCTGTTTTTT. The V gene is TRBV5-1, the J gene TRBJ2-2, with TRBD2 matching over 8 bases. This CDR3 spans 16 amino acids. Germline V gene lookup returns CDR1 SGHRS and CDR2 YFSETQ. Germline trimming cut 0 bases from V and 3 bases from J; bases unmatched to any gene: 4.

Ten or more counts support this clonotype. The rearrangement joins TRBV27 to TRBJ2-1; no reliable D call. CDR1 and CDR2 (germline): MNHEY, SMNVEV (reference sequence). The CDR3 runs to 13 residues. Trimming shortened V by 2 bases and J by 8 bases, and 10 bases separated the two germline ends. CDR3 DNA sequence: TGTGCCAGCAGTTTAAATCCAGGATATGAGCAGTTCTTC. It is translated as CASSLNPGYEQFF.

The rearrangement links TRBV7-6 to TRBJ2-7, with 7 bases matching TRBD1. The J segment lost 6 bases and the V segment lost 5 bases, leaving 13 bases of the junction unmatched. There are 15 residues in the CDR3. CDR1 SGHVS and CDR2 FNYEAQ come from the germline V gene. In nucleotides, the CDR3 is TGTGCCAGCAGCCTCCGACAGGGATTATCGGGCGAGCAGTACTTC. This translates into CASSLRQGLSGEQYF.

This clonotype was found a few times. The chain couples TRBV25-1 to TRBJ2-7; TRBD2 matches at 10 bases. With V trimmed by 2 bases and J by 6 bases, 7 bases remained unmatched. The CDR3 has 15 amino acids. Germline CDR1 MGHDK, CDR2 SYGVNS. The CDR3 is CASSELAGVVGEQYF. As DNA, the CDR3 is TGTGCCAGCAGTGAACTAGCGGGAGTTGTCGGCGAGCAGTACTTC.

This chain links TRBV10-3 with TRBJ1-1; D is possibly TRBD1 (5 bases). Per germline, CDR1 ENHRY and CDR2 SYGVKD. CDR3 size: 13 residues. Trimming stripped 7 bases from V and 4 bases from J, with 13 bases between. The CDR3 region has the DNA TGTGCCATCATGGGGGGAATGTTCACTGAAGCTTTCTTT. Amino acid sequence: CAIMGGMFTEAFF.

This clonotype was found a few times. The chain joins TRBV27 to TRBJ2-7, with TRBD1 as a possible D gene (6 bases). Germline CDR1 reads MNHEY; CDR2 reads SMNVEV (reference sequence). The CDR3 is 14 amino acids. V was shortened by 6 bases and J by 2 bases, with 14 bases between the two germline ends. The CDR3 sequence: CASRPDRPAYEQYF. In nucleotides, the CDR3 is TGTGCCAGCAGACCAGACAGGCCAGCCTACGAGCAGTACTTC.

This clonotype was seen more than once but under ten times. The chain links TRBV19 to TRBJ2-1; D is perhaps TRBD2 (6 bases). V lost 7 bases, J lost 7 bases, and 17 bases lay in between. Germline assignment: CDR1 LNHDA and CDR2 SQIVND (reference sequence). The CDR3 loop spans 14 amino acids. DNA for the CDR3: TGTGCCAGTATGGCGGCTAGCGAGATGAATGAGCAGTTCTTC. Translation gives CASMAASEMNEQFF.

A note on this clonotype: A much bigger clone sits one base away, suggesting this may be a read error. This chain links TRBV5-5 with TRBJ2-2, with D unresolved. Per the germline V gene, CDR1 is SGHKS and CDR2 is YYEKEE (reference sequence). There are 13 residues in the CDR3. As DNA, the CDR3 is TGTGCCAGCGGCTTGGTAGGCTACGGGGAGCTGTTTTTT. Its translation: CASGLVGYGELFF.

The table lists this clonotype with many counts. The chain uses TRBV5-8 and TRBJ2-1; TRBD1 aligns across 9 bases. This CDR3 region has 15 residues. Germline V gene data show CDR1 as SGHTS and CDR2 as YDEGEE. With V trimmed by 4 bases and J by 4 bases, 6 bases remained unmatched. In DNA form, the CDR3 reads TGTGCCAGCAGCATATGGGGGACAGGGTACAATGAGCAGTTCTTC. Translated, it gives CASSIWGTGYNEQFF. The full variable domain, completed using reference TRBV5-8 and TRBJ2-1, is EAGVTQSPTHLIKTRGQQATLRCSPISGHTSVYWYQQALGLGLQFLLWYDEGEERNRGNFPPRFSGRQFPNYSSELNVNALELEDSALYLCASSIWGTGYNEQFFGPGTRLTVL.

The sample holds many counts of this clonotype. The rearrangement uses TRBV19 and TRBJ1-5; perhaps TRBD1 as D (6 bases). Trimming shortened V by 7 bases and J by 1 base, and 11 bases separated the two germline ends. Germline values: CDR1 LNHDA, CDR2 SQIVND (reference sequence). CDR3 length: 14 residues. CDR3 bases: TGTGCCAGTAATGGGGGCCGAAGCAATCAGCCCCAGCATTTT. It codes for CASNGGRSNQPQHF.

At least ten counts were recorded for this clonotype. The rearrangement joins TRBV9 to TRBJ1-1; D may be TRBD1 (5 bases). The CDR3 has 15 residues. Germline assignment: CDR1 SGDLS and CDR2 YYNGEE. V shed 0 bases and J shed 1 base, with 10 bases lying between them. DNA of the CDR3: TGTGCCAGCAGCGTAGGGGGGTCCTGGAACACTGAAGCTTTCTTT. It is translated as CASSVGGSWNTEAFF. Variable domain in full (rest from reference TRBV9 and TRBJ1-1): DSGVTQTPKHLITATGQRVTLRCSPRSGDLSVYWYQQSLDQGLQFLIQYYNGEERAKGNILERFSAQQFPDLHSELNLSSLELGDSALYFCASSVGGSWNTEAFFGQGTRLTVV.

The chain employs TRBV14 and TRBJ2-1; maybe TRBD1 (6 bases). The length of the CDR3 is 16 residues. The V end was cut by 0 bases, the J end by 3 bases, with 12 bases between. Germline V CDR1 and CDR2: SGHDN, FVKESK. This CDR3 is CASSQEGDIYYNEQFF. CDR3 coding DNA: TGTGCCAGCAGCCAAGAAGGGGACATTTACTACAATGAGCAGTTCTTC.

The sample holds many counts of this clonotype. The DNA for the CDR3 is TGTGCCAGCAGGTCCGACAGTAACTATGGCTACACCTTC. Translation: CASRSDSNYGYTF. The chain is built from TRBV12-3 or TRBV12-4 and TRBJ1-2, with a possible D match to TRBD1 (5 bases). The ends were cut back, 6 bases at V and 1 base at J, with 9 bases in the middle. The CDR3 extends over 13 amino acids.

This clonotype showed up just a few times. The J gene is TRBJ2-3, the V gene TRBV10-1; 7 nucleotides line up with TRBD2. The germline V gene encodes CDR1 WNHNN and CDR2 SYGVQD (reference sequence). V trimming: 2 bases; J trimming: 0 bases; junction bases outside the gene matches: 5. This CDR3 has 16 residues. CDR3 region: CASSEVAGASTDTQYF. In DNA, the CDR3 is TGCGCCAGCAGTGAGGTTGCGGGAGCTAGCACAGATACGCAGTATTTT.